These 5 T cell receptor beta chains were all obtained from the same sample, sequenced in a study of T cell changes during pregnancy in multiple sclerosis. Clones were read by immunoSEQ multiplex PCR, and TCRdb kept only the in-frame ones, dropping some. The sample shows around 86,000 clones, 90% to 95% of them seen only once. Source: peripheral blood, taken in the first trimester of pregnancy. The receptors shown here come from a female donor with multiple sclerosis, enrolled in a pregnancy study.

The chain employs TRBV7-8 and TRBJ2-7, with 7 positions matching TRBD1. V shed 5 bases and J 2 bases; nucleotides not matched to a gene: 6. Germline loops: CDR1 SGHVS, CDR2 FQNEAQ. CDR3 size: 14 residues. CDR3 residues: CASSGSTGAYEQYF. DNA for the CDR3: TGTGCCAGCAGCGGAAGCACAGGGGCCTACGAGCAGTACTTC. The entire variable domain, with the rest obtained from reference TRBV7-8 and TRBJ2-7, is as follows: GAGVSQSPRYKVAKRGQDVALRCDPISGHVSLFWYQQALGQGPEFLTYFQNEAQLDKSGLPSDRFFAERPEGSVSTLKIQRTQQEDSAVYLCASSGSTGAYEQYFGPGTRLTVT.

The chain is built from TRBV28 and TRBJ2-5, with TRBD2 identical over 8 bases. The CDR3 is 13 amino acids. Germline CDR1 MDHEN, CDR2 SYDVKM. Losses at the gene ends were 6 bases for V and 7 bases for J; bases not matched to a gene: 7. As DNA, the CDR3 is TGTGCCAGCAGGGCTAGCGGGCCCGGGACCCAGTACTTC. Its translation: CASRASGPGTQYF. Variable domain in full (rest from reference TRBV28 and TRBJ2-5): DVKVTQSSRYLVKRTGEKVFLECVQDMDHENMFWYRQDPGLGLRLIYFSYDVKMKEKGDIPEGYSVSREKKERFSLILESASTNQTSMYLCASRASGPGTQYFGPGTRLLVL.

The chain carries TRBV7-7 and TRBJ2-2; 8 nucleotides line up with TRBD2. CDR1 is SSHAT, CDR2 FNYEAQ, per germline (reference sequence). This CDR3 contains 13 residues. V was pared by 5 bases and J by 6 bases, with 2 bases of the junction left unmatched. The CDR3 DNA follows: TGTGCCAGCAGCCCGGGAGGGCCCGGGGAGCTGTTTTTT. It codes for CASSPGGPGELFF.

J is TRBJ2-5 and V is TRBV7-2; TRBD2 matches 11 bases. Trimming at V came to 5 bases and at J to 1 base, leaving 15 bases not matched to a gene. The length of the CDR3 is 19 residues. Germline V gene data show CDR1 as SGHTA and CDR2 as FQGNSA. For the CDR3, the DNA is TGTGCCAGCAGCAAGTTCGGGACTAGCGGAGGGGGGGCCCAAGAGACCCAGTACTTC. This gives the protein CASSKFGTSGGGAQETQYF.

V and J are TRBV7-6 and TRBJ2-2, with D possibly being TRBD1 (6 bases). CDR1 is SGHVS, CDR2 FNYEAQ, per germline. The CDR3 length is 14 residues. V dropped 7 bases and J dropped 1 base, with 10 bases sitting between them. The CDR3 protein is CASTPGQNTGELFF. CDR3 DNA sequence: TGTGCCAGCACCCCGGGACAGAACACCGGGGAGCTGTTTTTT.